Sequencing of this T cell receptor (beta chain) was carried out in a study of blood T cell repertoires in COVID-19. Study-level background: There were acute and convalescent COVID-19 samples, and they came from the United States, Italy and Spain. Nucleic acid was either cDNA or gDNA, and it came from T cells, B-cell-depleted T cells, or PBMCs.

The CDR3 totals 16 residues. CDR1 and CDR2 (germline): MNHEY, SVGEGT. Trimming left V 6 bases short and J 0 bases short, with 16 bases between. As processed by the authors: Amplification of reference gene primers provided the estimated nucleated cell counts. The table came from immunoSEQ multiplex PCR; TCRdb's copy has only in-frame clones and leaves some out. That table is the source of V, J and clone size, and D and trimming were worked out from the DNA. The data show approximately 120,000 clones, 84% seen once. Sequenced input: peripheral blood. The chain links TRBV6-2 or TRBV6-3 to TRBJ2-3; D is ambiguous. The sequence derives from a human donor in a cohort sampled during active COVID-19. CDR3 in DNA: TGTGCCAGCAGCCGCAGCGTCCCCGCTAGCACAGATACGCAGTATTTT. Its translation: CASSRSVPASTDTQYF.